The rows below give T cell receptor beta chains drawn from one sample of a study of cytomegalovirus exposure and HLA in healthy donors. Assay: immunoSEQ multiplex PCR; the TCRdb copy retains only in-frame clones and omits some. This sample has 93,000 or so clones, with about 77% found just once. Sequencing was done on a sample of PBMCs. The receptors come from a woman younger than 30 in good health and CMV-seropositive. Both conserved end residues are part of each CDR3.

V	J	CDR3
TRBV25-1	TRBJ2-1	CASSLAGGSEQFF
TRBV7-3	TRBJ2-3	CASSPLAGGFTADTQYF
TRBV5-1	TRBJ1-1	CASSLTGLNTEAFF
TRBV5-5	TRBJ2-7	CASIPGAGGYEQYF
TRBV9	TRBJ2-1	CASSVGGGSSSYEQFF
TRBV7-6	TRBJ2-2	CASGSIGELFF
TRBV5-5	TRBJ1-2	CASSPAGEGLYGYTF
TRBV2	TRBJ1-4	CASSREEKLFF
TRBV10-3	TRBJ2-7	CAISASGTFTYEQYF
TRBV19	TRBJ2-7	CASSDPGTGYEQYF
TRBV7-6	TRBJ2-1	CASSLSTGTGGVDEQFF
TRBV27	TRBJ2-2	CASSSPYRAGELFF
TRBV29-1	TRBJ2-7	CSVEADRAVGEQYF
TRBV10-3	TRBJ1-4	CAISESRENEKLFF
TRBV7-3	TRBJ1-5	CASSLGQGESQHF
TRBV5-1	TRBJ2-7	CASSLEGEGEQYF
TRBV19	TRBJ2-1	CASSTGQQSYNEQFF
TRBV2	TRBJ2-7	CASRTDRGPNEQYF
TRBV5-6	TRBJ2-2	CASSFFQLADSGGELFF
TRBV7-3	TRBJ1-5	CASSSRGNQPQHF
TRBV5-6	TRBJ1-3	CASSETGDSGNTIYF
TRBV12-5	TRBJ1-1	CASGLGPSLATEAFF
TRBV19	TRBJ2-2	CASSIGAMLGELFF
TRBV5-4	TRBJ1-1	CASSLTGAGTEAFF
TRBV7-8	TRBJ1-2	CASSLEADSYGYTF
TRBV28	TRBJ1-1	CASRLGTGGGTEAFF
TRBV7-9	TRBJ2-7	CASSFSGEQYF
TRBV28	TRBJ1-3	CASRGAGTGNTIYF
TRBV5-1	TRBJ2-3	CASSLVQNTDTQYF
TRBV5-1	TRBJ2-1	CASSLALASEQFF
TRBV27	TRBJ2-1	CASRRQGNEQFF
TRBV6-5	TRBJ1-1	CASSPRGPLNTEAFF
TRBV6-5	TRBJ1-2	CASSTRGADYGYTF
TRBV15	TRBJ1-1	CATSRGSEAFF
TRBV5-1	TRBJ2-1	CASSSTTEYNEQFF
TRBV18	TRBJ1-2	CASSPLGEVLNYGYTF
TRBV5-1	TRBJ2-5	CASSSPDRQETQYF
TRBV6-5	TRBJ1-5	CASSYSGGRNQPQHF
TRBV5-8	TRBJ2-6	CASSLGQLHGANVLTF
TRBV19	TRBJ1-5	CASKVDRVGEPQHF
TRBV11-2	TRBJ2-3	CASSSERTGRGDTQYF
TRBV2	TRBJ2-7	CASSEGDRFSYEQYF
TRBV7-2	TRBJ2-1	CASSLSGREQFF
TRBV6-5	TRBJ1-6	CASSSDRGGSPLHF
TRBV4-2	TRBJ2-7	CASSQDLGFYEQYF
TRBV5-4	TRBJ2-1	CASSLASGGPYNEQFF
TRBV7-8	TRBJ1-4	CASSPYPGHPLVGTNEKLFF
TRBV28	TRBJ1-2	CASSYPIGVNGYTF
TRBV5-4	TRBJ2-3	CASSLASVSSTDTQYF
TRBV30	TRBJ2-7	CAWSAGTGSYEQYF
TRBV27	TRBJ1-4	CASKQGAYLATNEKLFF
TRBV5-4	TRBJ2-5	CASSKGLAGLQETQYF
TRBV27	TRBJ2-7	CASKQGSGHEQYF
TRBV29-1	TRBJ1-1	CSVGGGRGRMNTEAFF
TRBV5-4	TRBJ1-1	CASSLAGGPNTEAFF
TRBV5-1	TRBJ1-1	CASSLAVTGTMGLTEAFF
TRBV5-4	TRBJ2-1	CASSLRLAGGQDEQFF
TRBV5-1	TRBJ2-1	CASSFAGLAGVYNEQFF